This is a list of T cell receptor beta chains from one sample in a study of blood T cell repertoires in COVID-19. The repertoire was sequenced with immunoSEQ multiplex PCR; TCRdb's copy has only in-frame clones and lacks some. Here the sample spans some 250,000 clones, approximately 85% being singletons. The sequencing input was PBMCs or T cells enriched from blood (not recorded which). Receptors originate from a woman aged 45-65 years who had recovered from COVID-19. Each CDR3 is given without its conserved first and last residue.

AAGRANQPQH TRBV28
ATTGGGRINEQF TRBV7-2
ASSTVYNSPLH TRBV19
ASSQGTGSWDEQF TRBV4-2
ASRAAGGF TRBV19
ASSPLGLAGSTDTQY TRBV18
AISDPGQLSTDTQY TRBV10-3
ATSRGYSSGANVLT TRBV15
ASSVEDRAADTQY TRBV9
ASSLGETEAF TRBV7-6
ASSLGTYRELTYEQY TRBV5-6
ASSSTGKLRGNTIY TRBV27
ASRSLGGATNEKLF TRBV27
ASRVPGQGSLAF TRBV27
ASTEWDLTYEQY TRBV6-5
ASSGAGPVIEAF TRBV2
ASSPGARAYEQY TRBV11-2
ASSFLSSTDTQY TRBV11-2
ASSRLGETDYGYT TRBV19
ASSLQGSFATNEKLF TRBV5-1
ASLPGASYNEQF TRBV10-2
AMGGPGTLGTDTQY TRBV10-3
ASRGQGNQPQH TRBV19
ASSIYTGNTGELF TRBV19
ASSSSYGYT TRBV28
ASSSTGSGYT TRBV11-1
ASSPYPGQDYEQY TRBV27
ASSLGLAGDYEQY TRBV28
ASSSGGFTEAF TRBV7-6
ASSVKTGVMNTEAF TRBV9
ASSVESRYNEQF TRBV9
ASSPRQGVNEKLF TRBV9
ASSPGLAGLYEQY TRBV3-1/TRBV3-2
ASSSRGPAQETQY TRBV28
ASSYPSSGTGNEQF TRBV6-6
ASSQWRGETQY TRBV4-1
ASSLDRGTEAF TRBV7-9
ASSEQGRYEQY TRBV2
ASSLAVAGVTGELF TRBV5-1
ASSFPSYEQY TRBV27
SVGQGYYGYT TRBV29-1
ASMDPGQGRYNGYT TRBV27
ASSDYRGNTGELF TRBV19